One and the same sample provided the 30 T cell receptor beta chains below, sequenced in a study of blood T cell repertoires in COVID-19. The assay was immunoSEQ multiplex PCR, and TCRdb's table has in-frame clones only and misses some. This sample yields 400,000 to 500,000 clones, of which roughly 88% are seen a single time; almost 1.5% belongs to the top ten. Sequencing used peripheral blood. All receptors derive from a woman between 25 and 40 years old with active or convalescent COVID-19.

The gene calls are TRBV15 and TRBJ2-3, with a weak D call TRBD2 (6 bases). The V end was cut by 4 bases, the J end by 5 bases, with 19 bases between. This CDR3 has 16 amino acids. Per germline, CDR1 LNHNV and CDR2 YYDKDF (reference sequence). The CDR3 here is CATSTGERARVDTQYF. In nucleotides, the CDR3 is TGTGCCACCAGCACTGGGGAGCGGGCACGAGTAGATACGCAGTATTTT.

There are a few counts of this clone. The V call is TRBV10-1, the J call TRBJ2-1; D might be TRBD1 (6 bases). The CDR3 is made up of 14 amino acids. The germline gives CDR1 WNHNN, CDR2 SYGVQD (reference sequence). V shed 4 bases and J shed 9 bases, with 16 bases lying between them. The CDR3: CASSGPGASGEQFF. As DNA, the CDR3 is TGCGCCAGCAGTGGCCCAGGGGCCTCCGGTGAGCAGTTCTTC.

This rearrangement joins TRBV4-1 to TRBJ1-5; D is unclear. CDR1 is MGHRA, CDR2 YSYEKL, per germline. V was pared by 0 bases and J by 1 base, with 10 bases between. This CDR3 spans 16 amino acids. The CDR3 DNA sequence: TGCGCCAGCAGCCAAGAACCAGTCCCCAGCAATCAGCCCCAGCATTTT. This translates into CASSQEPVPSNQPQHF.

This clone was counted between two and nine times. The chain couples TRBV6-2 or TRBV6-3 to TRBJ1-6; TRBD1 might be the D (5 bases). This CDR3 comprises 16 residues. V lost 2 bases to trimming and J lost 2 bases, with 10 bases between them. Germline loops: CDR1 MNHEY, CDR2 SVGEGT. In DNA, the CDR3 is TGTGCCAGCAGTTACCCCCCGGACACCTATAATTCACCCCTCCACTTT. Its translation is CASSYPPDTYNSPLHF.

This chain connects TRBV5-1 to TRBJ1-1; D unresolved. Per germline, CDR1 SGHRS and CDR2 YFSETQ. The CDR3 consists of 15 residues. The V gene lost 0 bases and the J gene lost 4 bases, with 13 bases spanning the gap. Written as DNA, the CDR3 is TGCGCCAGCAGCTTGGAGTTAGCCGGGAGCACTGAAGCTTTCTTT. Amino acids: CASSLELAGSTEAFF.

The chain links TRBV2 to TRBJ1-2, with D perhaps TRBD1 (5 bases). The CDR3 is made up of 13 amino acids. Trimming cost V 3 bases and J 6 bases, with 11 bases left between them. Germline lookup yields CDR1 SNHLY and CDR2 FYNNEI. DNA of the CDR3: TGTGCCAGCAGTGAGGGCAGGGTCGATGGCTACACCTTC. It encodes CASSEGRVDGYTF. The variable domain in full, with the rest retrieved from reference TRBV2 and TRBJ1-2, is EPEVTQTPSHQVTQMGQEVILRCVPISNHLYFYWYRQILGQKVEFLVSFYNNEISEKSEIFDDQFSVERPDGSNFTLKIRSTKLEDSAMYFCASSEGRVDGYTFGSGTRLTVV.

This clone was seen a handful of times. The chain joins TRBV3-1 (or the pseudogene TRBV3-2) to TRBJ1-1, with TRBD1 as a possible D gene (6 bases). The V gene lost 1 base and the J gene lost 8 bases, with 11 bases spanning the gap. Per the germline V gene, CDR1 is LGHDT and CDR2 is YNNKEL (reference sequence). There are 13 residues in the CDR3. The CDR3 is CASSQGDKAEAFF. The DNA of the CDR3 is TGTGCCAGCAGCCAAGGGGACAAGGCGGAAGCTTTCTTT.

CDR3 sequence (DNA): TGTGCCAGTAGCGGCGGGGGTGTCTACGAGCAGTACTTC. This gives the protein CASSGGGVYEQYF. The chain recombines TRBV19 with TRBJ2-7; 7 bases fit TRBD2. This CDR3 is 13 amino acids long. V shed 6 bases, J shed 3 bases, and the junction held 5 bases outside the gene matches. Germline V gene sequence: CDR1 LNHDA, CDR2 SQIVND (reference sequence).

This clone was recorded a few times. The chain carries TRBV6-5 and TRBJ1-4, with 8 bases that match TRBD1. The length of the CDR3 is 15 residues. Germline CDR1 MNHEY, CDR2 SVGAGI. After removal of 6 bases from V and 6 bases from J, the junction contained 9 bases not matched to a gene. The CDR3: CASRVTGGAYEKLFF. The CDR3 DNA follows: TGTGCCAGCAGAGTCACAGGGGGGGCTTATGAAAAACTGTTTTTT.

The chain recombines TRBV4-2 with TRBJ2-1; 8 positions agree with TRBD2. Unmatched junction bases numbered 5, after V lost 0 bases and J lost 4 bases. Germline assignment: CDR1 LGHNA and CDR2 YNFKEQ. This CDR3 is built from 16 residues. Here the CDR3 reads CASSQDRGGLYNEQFF. The CDR3 DNA reads as TGTGCCAGCAGCCAAGATCGGGGGGGCCTTTACAATGAGCAGTTCTTC.

The chain has TRBV10-3 and TRBJ2-3; D may be TRBD1 (5 bases). The CDR3 has 15 residues. CDR1 is ENHRY and CDR2 is SYGVKD in the germline V gene. With 3 bases removed from V and 0 bases from J, the gap between germline ends came to 10 bases. CDR3 protein: CAISEAGPSTDTQYF. The CDR3 coding sequence is TGTGCCATCAGTGAAGCAGGGCCTAGCACAGATACGCAGTATTTT.

V is TRBV18 and J is TRBJ1-1; D might be TRBD1 (6 bases). The CDR3 runs to 16 residues. Germline assignment: CDR1 KGHSH and CDR2 LQKENI. Trimming removed 3 bases at V and 1 base at J, with 15 bases between. The CDR3 DNA sequence: TGTGCCAGCTCACCCGGGCTCGCAGGGGCGAACACTGAAGCTTTCTTT. Its translation: CASSPGLAGANTEAFF.

The chain employs TRBV10-3 and TRBJ2-7, with TRBD2 matching over 13 bases. CDR1 is ENHRY and CDR2 is SYGVKD in the germline V gene. With V trimmed by 6 bases and J by 5 bases, 4 bases remained unmatched. This CDR3 has 14 residues. CDR3 sequence (DNA): TGTGCCATCAGAGGCGGACTAGCGGGAGACGAGCAGTACTTC. It encodes CAIRGGLAGDEQYF.

This chain joins TRBV14 and TRBJ1-6; 7 nucleotides line up with TRBD1. V gave up 4 bases and J gave up 6 bases; unmatched junction bases: 0. CDR3 length: 13 residues. Germline loops: CDR1 SGHDN, CDR2 FVKESK. CDR3 loop: CASSRDSNSPLHF. CDR3 in DNA: TGTGCCAGCAGCCGGGACAGTAATTCACCCCTCCACTTT. The full variable domain, in which reference TRBV14 and TRBJ1-6 provide the parts outside the CDR3, is EAGVTQFPSHSVIEKGQTVTLRCDPISGHDNLYWYRRVMGKEIKFLLHFVKESKQDESGMPNNRFLAERTGGTYSTLKVQPAELEDSGVYFCASSRDSNSPLHFGNGTRLTVT.

The CDR3 reads CASNRMEGGRQPQHF. In DNA form, the CDR3 reads TGTGCCAGCAACAGAATGGAGGGAGGTCGACAGCCCCAGCATTTT. The genes are TRBV6-5 and TRBJ1-5; D uncertain. The CDR3 loop spans 15 amino acids. V was trimmed by 7 bases and J by 7 bases, leaving 20 bases between them. Per the germline V gene, CDR1 is MNHEY and CDR2 is SVGAGI.

The rearrangement uses TRBV4-1 and TRBJ2-1; TRBD1 is a possible D gene (7 bases). This CDR3 is built from 14 residues. Germline CDR1 is MGHRA and CDR2 is YSYEKL. V lost 8 bases and J lost 8, with 19 bases in between. The CDR3 coding sequence is TGCGCCAGCGCGGAGGGGGCGCTCTTCGATGAGCAGTTCTTC. As protein: CASAEGALFDEQFF.

This chain connects TRBV5-4 to TRBJ2-5, with a possible D match to TRBD2 (5 bases). CDR3 length: 14 residues. Trimming cost V 1 base and J 1 base, with 8 bases left between them. Germline V gene lookup returns CDR1 SGHNT and CDR2 YYREEE (reference sequence). In DNA form, the CDR3 reads TGTGCCAGCAGCTTGTCGACTACCCAAGAGACCCAGTACTTC. The encoded protein is CASSLSTTQETQYF.

Details on this clone: Other DNA sequences in this sample translate to the same CDR3. The V gene is TRBV12-3 or TRBV12-4, the J gene TRBJ2-1; no reliable D call. The V end lost 3 bases, the J end lost 7 bases, and 4 bases lay between the germline ends. CDR3 length equals 11 residues. In DNA form, the CDR3 reads TGTGCCAGCAGTTTCCTAAATGAGCAGTTCTTC. This sequence encodes CASSFLNEQFF.

This sequence joins TRBV3-1 (or the pseudogene TRBV3-2) and TRBJ1-4; 9 nucleotides match TRBD1. Germline values: CDR1 LGHDT, CDR2 YNNKEL (reference sequence). The CDR3 sequence is 16 residues long. The ends lost 3 bases at V and 0 bases at J; junction bases unmatched: 2. The CDR3 DNA follows: TGTGCCAGCAGCCAGAGACAGGGGGCAACTAATGAAAAACTGTTTTTT. It translates to CASSQRQGATNEKLFF.

This chain links TRBV2 with TRBJ1-1; 7 bases fit TRBD1. The ends lost 6 bases at V and 7 bases at J; junction bases unmatched: 8. Per germline, CDR1 SNHLY and CDR2 FYNNEI. The CDR3 covers 13 residues. The CDR3 nucleotides read TGTGCCAGCAGCTGGAGACAGGGCGGTGAAGCTTTCTTT. Its translation: CASSWRQGGEAFF.

This rearrangement joins TRBV7-9 to TRBJ2-1, with 11 bases matching TRBD2. The CDR3 spans 17 residues. V shed 2 bases and J 5 bases; nucleotides not matched to a gene: 8. CDR1 is SEHNR and CDR2 is FQNEAQ in the germline V gene (reference sequence). In DNA, the CDR3 is TGTGCCAGCAGCTTAAGGTTAGCGGGAGGGCCCAACAATGAGCAGTTCTTC. It translates to CASSLRLAGGPNNEQFF.

The chain carries TRBV7-9 and TRBJ2-1; perhaps TRBD2 as D (5 bases). V gave up 1 base and J gave up 7 bases, with 17 bases separating them. The CDR3 is made up of 16 amino acids. CDR1 and CDR2 (germline): SEHNR, FQNEAQ (reference sequence). The CDR3 here is CASSLGFRGTSNEQFF. The CDR3 DNA sequence: TGTGCCAGCAGCTTAGGTTTCCGGGGTACGTCGAATGAGCAGTTCTTC.

The V call is TRBV15, the J call TRBJ2-7, with D possibly matching TRBD1 (5 bases). Deletions cut 5 bases from V and 4 bases from J, with 9 bases between. The germline CDR1 and CDR2 sequences are LNHNV and YYDKDF (reference sequence). This CDR3 comprises 12 residues. The CDR3 sequence is CATSFDRYEQYF. For the CDR3, the DNA is TGTGCCACCAGCTTCGACAGATACGAGCAGTACTTC.

The rearrangement uses TRBV27 and TRBJ1-1; weak D call: TRBD1 (6 bases). V lost 8 bases and J 6 bases, leaving 19 bases between the germline ends. The CDR3 sequence is 14 residues long. Per germline, CDR1 MNHEY and CDR2 SMNVEV (reference sequence). The chain's CDR3 is CASLSPGRGPEAFF. As DNA, the CDR3 is TGTGCCAGCCTTTCTCCCGGCAGGGGCCCTGAAGCTTTCTTT.

This clone was recorded once. CDR3 sequence: CASSGTRSGNTIYF. The DNA of the CDR3 is TGTGCCAGCAGTGGCACTCGCTCTGGAAACACCATATATTTT. The genes are TRBV2 and TRBJ1-3, with unresolved D. Germline V gene data show CDR1 as SNHLY and CDR2 as FYNNEI. The CDR3 is 14 amino acids. V lost 4 bases and J lost 0, with 7 bases in between.

V usage is TRBV29-1 and J usage is TRBJ1-2, with TRBD1 as a possible D gene (6 bases). Per germline, CDR1 SQVTM and CDR2 ANQGSEA. Trimming removed 4 bases at V and 6 bases at J, with 9 bases between. This CDR3 has 11 residues. In DNA form, the CDR3 reads TGCAGCGTTGGAGACAGGAATGGCTACACCTTC. Protein product: CSVGDRNGYTF.

As to this clone: This CDR3 is also generated by other DNA sequences in the sample. The CDR3 is CASSGGQNTEAFF. The CDR3 nucleotides are TGTGCCAGCAGCGGGGGACAGAACACTGAAGCTTTCTTT. This chain connects TRBV5-4 to TRBJ1-1; possibly TRBD1 for D (6 bases). Trimming removed 4 bases from V and 1 base from J, with 8 bases in between. There are 13 residues in the CDR3. Germline assignment: CDR1 SGHNT and CDR2 YYREEE (reference sequence).

With respect to this clone: This specimen includes other DNA sequences encoding the same CDR3. This sequence joins TRBV10-3 and TRBJ1-5; 9 bases align to TRBD1. The CDR3 spans 14 residues. V dropped 6 bases and J dropped 3; count of bases not matched to a gene: 3. Germline V gene sequence: CDR1 ENHRY, CDR2 SYGVKD. The CDR3 nucleotides read TGTGCCATCAGGGGACAGGGAGACAATCAGCCCCAGCATTTT. It translates to CAIRGQGDNQPQHF.

V usage is TRBV11-2 and J usage is TRBJ2-1; 7 nucleotides match TRBD2. CDR3 length: 15 residues. The germline CDR1 and CDR2 sequences are SGHAT and FQNNGV. Losses at the gene ends were 0 bases for V and 8 bases for J; bases not matched to a gene: 7. CDR3 nucleotides: TGTGCCAGCAGCTTAGACGGGGGGATTATAGATGAGCAGTTCTTC. Protein: CASSLDGGIIDEQFF.

The V gene is TRBV19, the J gene TRBJ2-5; no clear D. CDR1 is LNHDA and CDR2 is SQIVND in the germline V gene (reference sequence). Trimming stripped 3 bases from V and 5 bases from J, with 10 bases between. This CDR3 region has 13 residues. CDR3 coding DNA: TGTGCCAGTAGTATTCGGTCTGTGGAGACCCAGTACTTC. It yields the protein CASSIRSVETQYF.